This T cell receptor (beta chain) was captured in a study of T cell responses to AZD1222 COVID-19 vaccine. Libraries were prepared by immunoSEQ multiplex PCR; TCRdb keeps only in-frame clonotypes and omits some of them. The sample yields roughly 160,000 clones, roughly nine tenths seen once. Germline assignment: CDR1 MNHEY and CDR2 SVGAGI. The CDR3 loop spans 13 amino acids. The V end was cut by 7 bases, the J end by 7 bases, with 16 bases between. The TCR comes from an adult in good health. The source material was peripheral blood, sampled on day 0 of AZD1222 vaccination. The rearrangement uses TRBV6-5 and TRBJ1-2; no clear D. This CDR3 is CASTPGRISGYTF. CDR3 DNA sequence: TGTGCCAGCACTCCCGGGAGGATCTCTGGCTACACCTTC.